This T cell receptor beta chain was obtained from a study of blood T cell repertoires in COVID-19. Study in general: PBMCs, B-cell-depleted T cells, or T cells provided the cDNA or gDNA that made up the material.

This clone was found a few times. Authors' processing steps: Estimation of nucleated cell counts relied on the amplification of reference gene primers. Here immunoSEQ multiplex PCR was the method, and the copy in TCRdb shows in-frame clones only, minus some. V, J and clone size reflect that table, while D and trimming were determined from the DNA. Among 200,000 to 250,000 clones listed, roughly 84% were seen once. Across about 22 US areas, participants ranged in age from about 18 to 100 years. CDR1 SGDLS and CDR2 YYNGEE come from the germline V gene. The CDR3 extends over 15 amino acids. The V end was cut by 1 base, the J end by 4 bases, with 13 bases between.

The gene calls are TRBV9 and TRBJ2-3; D not certain. The sequencing input was PBMCs or T cells enriched from blood (not recorded which). The sequence derives from a woman aged 40 to 50 who had recovered from COVID-19. CDR3 coding DNA: TGTGCCAGCAGCGTATTTGGAGTTCCCGCAGATACGCAGTATTTT. Amino acids: CASSVFGVPADTQYF.